This T cell receptor (beta chain) was found in a study of T cell changes during pregnancy in multiple sclerosis. The assay was immunoSEQ multiplex PCR, and TCRdb's table has in-frame clones only and misses some. Of about 33,000 clones in the sample, around 94% are singletons; the top ten hold approximately 1.1%. Germline V gene lookup returns CDR1 LNHDA and CDR2 SQIVND (reference sequence). The CDR3 sequence is 16 residues long. The junction had 14 bases not matched to a gene; V was cut back by 7 bases and J by 5 bases. The V gene is TRBV19, the J gene TRBJ2-5; 9 nucleotides align to TRBD1. The source of this sequence is a female donor with multiple sclerosis, enrolled in a pregnancy study. Sequencing was performed on PBMCs (not recorded whether the cells were cultured). The DNA for the CDR3 is TGTGCCAGTACCGGGACAGGGTCCAGCGGAACGGAGACCCAGTACTTC. As protein: CASTGTGSSGTETQYF. Together with reference TRBV19 and TRBJ2-5, the CDR3 gives the full variable domain: DGGITQSPKYLFRKEGQNVTLSCEQNLNHDAMYWYRQDPGQGLRLIYYSQIVNDFQKGDIAEGYSVSREKKESFPLTVTSAQKNPTAFYLCASTGTGSSGTETQYFGPGTRLLVL.